The source of this TCR beta chain is a study of CD8 T cells in ankylosing spondylitis. Study-wide results and limits: Characteristic of ankylosing spondylitis blood, it appeared, was a TCR beta motif comprising about 8 highly homologous variants. Reactive arthritis synovial fluid and blood were previously reported to contain some motif variants.

This clonotype was counted ten times or more. What it recognizes is unknown. Each CDR3 protein gets one entry after TCRdb re-called the 5' RACE reads with MiXCR. The table records hundreds of thousands of distinct CDR3 sequences, around 18% of them present only once. Germline CDR1 is MGHRA and CDR2 is YSYEKL. This CDR3 has 16 residues. Trimming pared 2 bases from V and 6 bases from J, leaving 19 bases between. This chain links TRBV4-1 with TRBJ1-1, with D perhaps matching TRBD1 (5 bases). The receptor's source is a male donor with ankylosing spondylitis. Specimen: blood, either unsorted or a sorted T cell fraction (not recorded which). The CDR3 loop reads CASSQNPGGWEAEAFF. In DNA form, the CDR3 reads TGCGCCAGCAGCCAAAACCCCGGGGGGTGGGAGGCTGAAGCTTTCTTT.